This T cell receptor (beta chain) was observed in a study of tumor-infiltrating lymphocytes in primary liver carcinoma. Study results and caveats: Tumors significantly exceeded blood in top-250-clone fraction (p = 0.039).

This CDR3 region has 13 residues. Germline CDR1 reads MNHNS; CDR2 reads SASEGT. For this clonotype: What it binds is unknown. The junction shows a germline mismatch at one end, possibly a read error.

The approximately 17-32 mg bulk tissue piece was not sorted before simultaneous RNA and DNA extraction. Tumor samples each held over 90% viable tumor cells. From about 530 ng total RNA, TCR beta cDNA was generated with a primer in the constant region. Three nested multiplex PCR rounds of slightly modified ARM-PCR generated TCR beta libraries. TRBV1-TRBV30 forward primers paired with a C-beta reverse primer were used in the first two PCR rounds, which ran roughly 11 cycles each. Each CDR3 protein is one row after TCRdb ran MiXCR on the multiplex PCR reads. The sample records tens of thousands of distinct CDR3 sequences, around 70% being singletons.

Sequencing input: liver tumor tissue from sampling region 1. The subset here: tumor region T1, superior pole. The TCR originated in a man in his forties or fifties with primary liver carcinoma and hepatitis B virus infection. The chain links TRBV6-1 to TRBJ1-2; D remains ambiguous. The CDR3 loop reads CASSVPDPYGYAF. The CDR3 region has the DNA TGTGCCAGCAGTGTGCCAGATCCATATGGCTACGCCTTC.